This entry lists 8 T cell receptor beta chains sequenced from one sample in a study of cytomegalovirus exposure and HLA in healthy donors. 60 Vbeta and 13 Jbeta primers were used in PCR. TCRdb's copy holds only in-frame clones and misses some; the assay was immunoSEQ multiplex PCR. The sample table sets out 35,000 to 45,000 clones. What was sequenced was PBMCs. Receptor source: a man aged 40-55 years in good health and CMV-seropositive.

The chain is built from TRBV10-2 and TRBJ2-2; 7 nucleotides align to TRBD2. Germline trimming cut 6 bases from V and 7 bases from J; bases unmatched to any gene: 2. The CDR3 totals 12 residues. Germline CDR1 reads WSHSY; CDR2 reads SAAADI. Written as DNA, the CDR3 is TGCGCCAGCAGAGCTAGCGGCGGGGAGCTGTTTTTT. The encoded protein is CASRASGGELFF.

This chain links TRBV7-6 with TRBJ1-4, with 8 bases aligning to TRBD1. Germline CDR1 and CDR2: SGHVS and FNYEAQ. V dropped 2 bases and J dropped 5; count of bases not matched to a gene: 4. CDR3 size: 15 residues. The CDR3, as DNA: TGTGCCAGCAGCTTATCGTGGACAGGGAATGAAAAACTGTTTTTT. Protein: CASSLSWTGNEKLFF.

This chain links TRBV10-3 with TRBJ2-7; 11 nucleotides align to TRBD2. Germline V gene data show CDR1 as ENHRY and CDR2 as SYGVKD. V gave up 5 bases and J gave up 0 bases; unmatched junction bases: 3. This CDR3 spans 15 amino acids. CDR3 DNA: TGTGCCATCAGTTTAGCGGGAGGGATCTCCTACGAGCAGTACTTC. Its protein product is CAISLAGGISYEQYF.

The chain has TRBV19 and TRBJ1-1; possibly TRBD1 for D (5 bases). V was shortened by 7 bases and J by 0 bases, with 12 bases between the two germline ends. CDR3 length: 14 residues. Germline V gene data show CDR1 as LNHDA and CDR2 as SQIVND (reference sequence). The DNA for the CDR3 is TGTGCCAGTAAGGCAGGGCCCATGAACACTGAAGCTTTCTTT. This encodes CASKAGPMNTEAFF.

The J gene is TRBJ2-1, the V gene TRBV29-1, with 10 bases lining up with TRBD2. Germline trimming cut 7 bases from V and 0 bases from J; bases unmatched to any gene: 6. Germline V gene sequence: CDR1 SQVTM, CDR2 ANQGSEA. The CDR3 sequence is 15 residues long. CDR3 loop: CSGKRGGSSYNEQFF. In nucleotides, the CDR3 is TGCAGCGGTAAGCGGGGGGGGAGCTCCTACAATGAGCAGTTCTTC.

The DNA for the CDR3 is TGTGCCAGCAGACTCCGGGAGTACGAGCAGTACTTC. It translates to CASRLREYEQYF. V usage is TRBV11-2 and J usage is TRBJ2-7; TRBD2 is a possible D gene (6 bases). The germline V and J ends were trimmed by 6 bases and 4 bases, with 10 bases remaining between them. CDR1 is SGHAT, CDR2 FQNNGV, per germline. The CDR3 is 12 residues long.

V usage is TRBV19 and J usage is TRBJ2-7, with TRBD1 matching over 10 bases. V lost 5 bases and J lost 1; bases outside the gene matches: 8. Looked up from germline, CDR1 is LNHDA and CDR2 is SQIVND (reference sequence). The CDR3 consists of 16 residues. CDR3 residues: CASSLLPGQGSYEQYF. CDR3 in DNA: TGTGCCAGTAGTCTCCTACCGGGACAGGGGTCCTACGAGCAGTACTTC.

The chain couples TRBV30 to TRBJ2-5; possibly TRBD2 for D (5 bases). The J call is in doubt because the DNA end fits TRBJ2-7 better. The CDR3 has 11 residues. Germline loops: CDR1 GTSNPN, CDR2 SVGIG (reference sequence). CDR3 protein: CAWRWEYEQYF. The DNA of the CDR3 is TGTGCCTGGAGGTGGGAGTACGAGCAGTACTTC.